The 2 T cell receptor beta chains given below trace back to one sample, sequenced in a study of shared clonotypes between healthy human individuals. The naive CD8 population came from CD45RO-negative cells selected for CCR7, without terminally differentiated effector memory CD45RA+ cells. Libraries were prepared by immunoSEQ multiplex PCR; TCRdb keeps only in-frame clonotypes and omits some of them. The profile shows about 2,100,000 clones, just over 90% of them singletons. Input material: naive CD8+ T cells from PBMCs. These receptors were collected from a man aged 18 to 30 in good health. Some clones in this sample may be carry-over from other donors' samples.

This clone was detected only a few times. The V gene is TRBV5-4, the J gene TRBJ2-2; tentatively, D is TRBD1 or TRBD2 (5 bases each). Germline values: CDR1 SGHNT, CDR2 YYREEE (reference sequence). Trimming pared 2 bases from V and 2 bases from J, leaving 10 bases between. CDR3 length equals 15 residues. The CDR3 protein is CASSFRGTNTGELFF. CDR3 sequence (DNA): TGTGCCAGCAGCTTCCGTGGGACCAACACCGGGGAGCTGTTTTTT.

The chain joins TRBV7-9 to TRBJ1-3; the D is unclear. The CDR3 is 14 amino acids. From germline, CDR1 is SEHNR and CDR2 FQNEAQ (reference sequence). V lost 11 bases and J 4 bases, leaving 18 bases between the germline ends. CDR3 nucleotide sequence: TGTGCCGAAAGCGGCGACCCGTCAGGAAACACCATATATTTT. Translating it yields CAESGDPSGNTIYF.